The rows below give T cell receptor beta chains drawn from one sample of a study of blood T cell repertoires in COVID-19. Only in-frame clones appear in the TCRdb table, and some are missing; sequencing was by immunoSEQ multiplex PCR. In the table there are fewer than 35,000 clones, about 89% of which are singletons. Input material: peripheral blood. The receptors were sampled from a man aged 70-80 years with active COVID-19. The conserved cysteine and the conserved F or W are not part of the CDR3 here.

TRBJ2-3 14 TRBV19 ASTAFGGALTDTQY
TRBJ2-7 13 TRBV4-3 APRRLGTGGDEQY
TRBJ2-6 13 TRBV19 ATSNRGPGANVLT
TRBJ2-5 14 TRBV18 ASSPVRTRGQETQY
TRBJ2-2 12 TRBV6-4 ASRRGQGTGELF
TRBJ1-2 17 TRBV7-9 ASSLIGIGQGHHIYGYT
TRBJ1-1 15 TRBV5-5 ASSFRQAPEMNTEAF
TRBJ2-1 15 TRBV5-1 ASSWGTSLTLYNEQF
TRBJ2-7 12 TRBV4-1 ASSRPGQYYEQY
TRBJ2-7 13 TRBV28 ASSSPSGGSYEQY
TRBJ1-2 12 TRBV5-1 ASSLGTGESRYT